The clone carrying this T cell receptor beta chain was seen a few times. These data are taken from a study of T cell responses to AZD1222 COVID-19 vaccine. Study summary: Pooling of second doses given at about 4 or about 12 weeks was done.

The protocol was immunoSEQ multiplex PCR, while the TCRdb copy is restricted to in-frame clones and leaves out a portion. The table includes about 130,000 clones, over 90% detected once. CDR3 length equals 16 residues. With 2 bases removed from V and 1 base from J, the gap between germline ends came to 14 bases. Germline assignment: CDR1 MNHEY and CDR2 SMNVEV (reference sequence). Source: peripheral blood, taken on day 0 of AZD1222 vaccination. The TCR comes from an adult in good health. The rearrangement links TRBV27 to TRBJ2-5; weak D call: TRBD2 (7 bases). The CDR3 loop is CASSLTGRGPQETQYF. The CDR3 DNA reads as TGTGCCAGCAGTTTAACTGGGCGGGGGCCCCAAGAGACCCAGTACTTC.